The 21 T cell receptor beta chains below were found in one sample sequenced in a study of blood T cell repertoires in COVID-19 (dated by TCRdb to 2020 to 2021). Receptor libraries were prepared by the immunoSEQ multiplex PCR assay. TCRdb took this table from immuneACCESS and kept in-frame rearrangements with V and J called. Such tables lack part of the clones; where checked against another copy, unresolved V genes explain under half of the gap, and the rest is unexplained. The sample table records some 180,000 clones; approximately 91% of these occur just once. The ten biggest clones cover 18% of the sample. The sequenced sample consisted of peripheral blood. The origin of the receptors is a man in his forties or fifties with COVID-19, enrolled during active disease.

This clone was seen a few times. The same CDR3 can be traced to other DNA sequences in this sample. The chain joins TRBV7-2 to TRBJ2-1; 9 bases match TRBD1. This CDR3 has 18 amino acids. V lost 1 base, J lost 6 bases, and 13 bases stayed unmatched. Germline V gene data show CDR1 as SGHTA and CDR2 as FQGNSA. Here the CDR3 reads CASSLVVTGTGFGNEQFF. The CDR3 region has the DNA TGTGCCAGCAGCTTAGTAGTGACCGGGACAGGGTTTGGCAATGAGCAGTTCTTC.

This chain uses TRBV19 with TRBJ2-3; 8 bases align to TRBD1. The germline gives CDR1 LNHDA, CDR2 SQIVND (reference sequence). The junction had 15 bases not matched to a gene; V was cut back by 3 bases and J by 10 bases. This CDR3 comprises 16 residues. CDR3 residues: CASSIPAGGFAAAQYF. The CDR3 DNA follows: TGTGCCAGTAGTATTCCGGCAGGGGGCTTTGCCGCAGCGCAGTATTTT.

The chain links TRBV7-9 to TRBJ1-2; 7 nucleotides agree with TRBD1. V was clipped by 5 bases and J by 3 bases; unmatched bases: 9. Germline V CDR1 and CDR2: SEHNR, FQNEAQ (reference sequence). The CDR3 extends over 15 amino acids. CDR3 in amino acids: CASSGGGPKYYGYTF. Here the CDR3 DNA reads TGTGCCAGCAGCGGAGGGGGCCCCAAATACTATGGCTACACCTTC.

The chain recombines TRBV3-1 (or the pseudogene TRBV3-2) with TRBJ2-5; 11 positions agree with TRBD1. Germline assignment: CDR1 LGHDT and CDR2 YNNKEL (reference sequence). The junction had 12 bases not matched to a gene; V was cut back by 1 base and J by 5 bases. This CDR3 comprises 18 residues. CDR3 protein: CASSQVLAGQGVGETQYF. In DNA, the CDR3 is TGTGCCAGCAGCCAAGTCTTGGCGGGACAGGGGGTAGGGGAGACCCAGTACTTC.

This rearrangement joins TRBV11-2 to TRBJ2-1; 7 nucleotides match TRBD1. The ends lost 1 base at V and 5 bases at J; junction bases unmatched: 8. Germline loops: CDR1 SGHAT, CDR2 FQNNGV. The CDR3 is made up of 16 amino acids. For the CDR3, the DNA is TGTGCCAGCAGCTTAGGAGAGGGGGCTTTGCACAATGAGCAGTTCTTC. This codes for CASSLGEGALHNEQFF.

V gene TRBV7-9 combines with J gene TRBJ2-2, with a tentative D call TRBD2 (5 bases). Trimming took 0 bases from V and 7 from J, leaving 6 bases between them. Germline V gene lookup returns CDR1 SEHNR and CDR2 FQNEAQ (reference sequence). The CDR3 is 13 residues long. CDR3: CASSLAEGGELFF. The CDR3 DNA sequence: TGTGCCAGCAGCTTAGCTGAGGGCGGGGAGCTGTTTTTT.

This chain connects TRBV19 to TRBJ1-2; D possibly corresponds to TRBD1 (6 bases). Per germline, CDR1 LNHDA and CDR2 SQIVND (reference sequence). The CDR3 is 15 amino acids. V was shortened by 6 bases and J by 6 bases, with 20 bases between the two germline ends. CDR3: CASRNPVGGADGYTF. The CDR3 bases are TGTGCCAGTAGGAACCCCGTCGGGGGGGCAGATGGCTACACCTTC.

The gene calls are TRBV3-1 (or the pseudogene TRBV3-2) and TRBJ1-1; possibly TRBD1 for D (6 bases). Trimming cost V 3 bases and J 0 bases, with 11 bases left between them. The CDR3 loop spans 15 amino acids. Germline-derived CDR1 and CDR2 are LGHDT and YNNKEL (reference sequence). The CDR3 DNA reads TGTGCCAGCAGCCAGATCGGGACATTGAACACTGAAGCTTTCTTT. It yields the protein CASSQIGTLNTEAFF.

The rearrangement links TRBV14 to TRBJ2-2; 11 nucleotides agree with TRBD2. V shed 3 bases and J 6 bases; nucleotides not matched to a gene: 6. The germline CDR1 and CDR2 sequences are SGHDN and FVKESK. The CDR3 contains 16 residues. Here the CDR3 reads CASSHLAGGPSGELFF. As DNA, the CDR3 is TGTGCCAGCAGCCATTTAGCGGGAGGGCCTTCCGGGGAGCTGTTTTTT.

CDR3 residues: CAWSVDSLNQPQHF. CDR3 nucleotide sequence: TGTGCCTGGAGTGTGGACAGCCTCAATCAGCCCCAGCATTTT. V is TRBV30 and J is TRBJ1-5, with D possibly TRBD1 on 6 matching bases. The CDR3 totals 14 residues. The V gene lost 0 bases and the J gene lost 3 bases, with 9 bases spanning the gap. Germline CDR1 and CDR2: GTSNPN and SVGIG (reference sequence). The full variable domain, in which reference TRBV30 and TRBJ1-5 provide the parts outside the CDR3, is SQTIHQWPATLVQPVGSPLSLECTVEGTSNPNLYWYRQAAGRGLQLLFYSVGIGQISSEVPQNLSASRPQDRQFILSSKKLLLSDSGFYLCAWSVDSLNQPQHFGDGTRLSIL.

By share, this clone counts as medium-sized. The chain's CDR3 is CASSLRDAYEQYF. In DNA, the CDR3 is TGTGCCAGTAGTTTGCGGGACGCCTACGAGCAGTACTTC. The V gene is TRBV19, the J gene TRBJ2-7; weak D call: TRBD2 (6 bases). V gave up 5 bases and J gave up 2 bases, with 10 bases separating them. The CDR3 consists of 13 residues. The germline V gene has CDR1 LNHDA and CDR2 SQIVND (reference sequence).

The V call is TRBV18, the J call TRBJ1-5; D not certain. The CDR3 sequence is 13 residues long. Trimming shortened V by 2 bases and J by 6 bases, and 8 bases separated the two germline ends. CDR1 KGHSH and CDR2 LQKENI come from the germline V gene. This CDR3 reads CASSPKEGQPQHF. In DNA form, the CDR3 reads TGTGCCAGCTCACCAAAGGAGGGTCAGCCCCAGCATTTT. The variable domain in full, completed from reference TRBV18 and TRBJ1-5, reads NAGVMQNPRHLVRRRGQEARLRCSPMKGHSHVYWYRQLPEEGLKFMVYLQKENIIDESGMPKERFSAEFPKEGPSILRIQQVVRGDSAAYFCASSPKEGQPQHFGDGTRLSIL.

This clone was counted a single time. The chain uses TRBV6-5 and TRBJ2-2; TRBD1 matches 8 bases. CDR1 MNHEY and CDR2 SVGAGI come from the germline V gene. This CDR3 contains 15 residues. V shed 7 bases, J shed 1 base, and the junction held 5 bases outside the gene matches. CDR3 region: CASTRDRRNTGELFF. For the CDR3, the DNA is TGTGCCAGCACCCGGGACAGGAGGAACACCGGGGAGCTGTTTTTT.

This clone occurred a few times. V and J are TRBV6-5 and TRBJ1-1; 7 bases are a match to TRBD1. The length of the CDR3 is 13 residues. Per germline, CDR1 MNHEY and CDR2 SVGAGI. Losses at the gene ends were 4 bases for V and 6 bases for J; bases not matched to a gene: 5. The CDR3 DNA follows: TGTGCCAGCAGTTCATCCGGGACAGCTGAAGCTTTCTTT. Amino acid sequence: CASSSSGTAEAFF.

The chain uses TRBV9 and TRBJ2-5; D possibly corresponds to TRBD1 (5 bases). V lost 6 bases, J lost 5 bases, and 11 bases lay in between. The CDR3 totals 12 residues. Germline lookup yields CDR1 SGDLS and CDR2 YYNGEE. The CDR3 protein is CASKGNGETQYF. The CDR3 nucleotides read TGTGCCAGCAAGGGGAACGGGGAGACCCAGTACTTC.

The chain uses TRBV19 and TRBJ1-5; 8 bases are shared with TRBD1. Per the germline V gene, CDR1 is LNHDA and CDR2 is SQIVND (reference sequence). The CDR3 length is 14 residues. The junction had 5 bases not matched to a gene; V was cut back by 4 bases and J by 6 bases. The CDR3 sequence: CASSRGTGGQPQHF. As DNA, the CDR3 is TGTGCCAGTAGTAGGGGGACAGGAGGTCAGCCCCAGCATTTT. Based on the CDR3 plus reference TRBV19 and TRBJ1-5, the full variable domain is DGGITQSPKYLFRKEGQNVTLSCEQNLNHDAMYWYRQDPGQGLRLIYYSQIVNDFQKGDIAEGYSVSREKKESFPLTVTSAQKNPTAFYLCASSRGTGGQPQHFGDGTRLSIL.

The chain uses TRBV6-6 and TRBJ1-6; 7 positions agree with TRBD1. This CDR3 has 15 amino acids. V lost 5 bases to trimming and J lost 8 bases; unmatched junction nucleotides: 9. CDR1 and CDR2 (germline): MNHNY, SVGAGI (reference sequence). This chain's CDR3 is CASSALGQGDSPLHF. Here the CDR3 DNA reads TGTGCCAGCAGTGCCTTGGGGCAGGGGGATTCACCCCTCCACTTT.

This chain uses TRBV5-8 with TRBJ1-5; weak D call: TRBD1 (5 bases). The germline CDR1 and CDR2 sequences are SGHTS and YDEGEE. CDR3 size: 14 residues. V was shortened by 6 bases and J by 2 bases, with 12 bases between the two germline ends. CDR3 in DNA: TGTGCCAGCATCCGGGGAGGGGGCAATCAGCCCCAGCATTTT. It translates to CASIRGGGNQPQHF.

This chain links TRBV27 with TRBJ2-3, with TRBD2 matching over 9 bases. The ends lost 0 bases at V and 14 bases at J; junction bases unmatched: 6. The CDR3 is 13 amino acids. CDR1 MNHEY and CDR2 SMNVEV come from the germline V gene (reference sequence). The CDR3 DNA reads TGTGCCAGCAGTTTATCTTGGCGGGGGGGCCTGTATTTT. Translated: CASSLSWRGGLYF.

The gene calls are TRBV12-3 or TRBV12-4 and TRBJ2-1; the match to TRBD2 covers 10 bases. The junction had 4 bases not matched to a gene; V was cut back by 7 bases and J by 7 bases. There are 13 residues in the CDR3. The CDR3 nucleotides read TGTGCCAGCATCATTAGCGGGAGGAATGAGCAGTTCTTC. It is translated as CASIISGRNEQFF.

This clone was observed a single time. V and J are TRBV7-2 and TRBJ1-6; 8 bases agree with TRBD1. The ends lost 6 bases at V and 8 bases at J; junction bases unmatched: 9. The length of the CDR3 is 15 residues. Germline CDR1 reads SGHTA; CDR2 reads FQGNSA. CDR3 sequence reads: CASRPPGQAYSPLHF. The CDR3 region has the DNA TGTGCCAGCAGACCCCCGGGACAGGCCTATTCACCCCTCCACTTT.